This is a list of T cell receptor beta chains from one sample in a study of brain T cells in children with intractable seizures. Assay: immunoSEQ multiplex PCR; the TCRdb copy retains only in-frame clones and omits some. The data hold about 350,000 clones, with over 90% observed a single time. Sequenced material: peripheral blood, taken 4 to 5 months after surgery. These receptors all come from a boy younger than two with tuberous sclerosis and intractable seizures. Each CDR3 is given with its conserved first and last residue. The D gene is left open where the match is weak. The size field is filled for only some rows; it gives once, few, many or a size class.

v_gene,abundance,j_gene,len,d_gene,CDR3aa,CDR3nt
TRBV30,NA,TRBJ1-2,10,NA,CASRWYGYTF,TGTGCCTCCCGCTGGTATGGCTACACCTTC
TRBV12-3/TRBV12-4,NA,TRBJ2-5,11,NA,CASSFQETQYF,TGTGCCAGCAGTTTTCAAGAGACCCAGTACTTC
TRBV2,NA,TRBJ2-4,15,TRBD1,CASTEYDRVKNIQYF,TGTGCCAGCACTGAATACGACAGGGTCAAAAACATTCAGTACTTC
TRBV12-3/TRBV12-4,NA,TRBJ1-1,11,NA,CASSSQGSAFF,TGTGCCAGCAGTTCACAGGGCTCAGCTTTCTTT
TRBV6-2/TRBV6-3,NA,TRBJ2-3,16,NA,CASSPWGGASTDTQYF,TGTGCCAGCAGCCCTTGGGGGGGCGCTAGCACAGATACGCAGTATTTT
TRBV7-9,NA,TRBJ2-1,17,TRBD2,CASSLSAGGLSYNEQFF,TGTGCCAGCAGCCTATCAGCGGGAGGGCTCTCCTACAATGAGCAGTTCTTC
TRBV9,NA,TRBJ1-5,17,NA,CASSAQAARGWGQPQHF,TGTGCCAGCAGCGCCCAGGCAGCGCGAGGTTGGGGTCAGCCCCAGCATTTT
TRBV19,once,TRBJ1-1,13,TRBD1,CASSTQGGTEAFF,TGTGCCAGTAGTACTCAGGGGGGGACTGAAGCTTTCTTT
TRBV9,NA,TRBJ1-1,15,NA,CASSPWGGMNTEAFF,TGTGCCAGCAGCCCCTGGGGGGGAATGAACACTGAAGCTTTCTTT
TRBV6-1,NA,TRBJ1-5,15,TRBD1,CASSETGGDVQPQHF,TGTGCCAGCAGTGAAACAGGGGGCGATGTTCAGCCCCAGCATTTT
TRBV6-5,NA,TRBJ1-6,16,TRBD1,CASSYSRTGVRSPLHF,TGTGCCAGCAGTTACTCGAGGACAGGGGTCAGGTCACCCCTCCACTTT
TRBV27,NA,TRBJ1-1,13,NA,CASSFSGNTEAFF,TGTGCCAGCAGTTTCTCAGGGAACACTGAAGCTTTCTTT
TRBV5-1,NA,TRBJ1-4,15,NA,CASSLSTEANEKLFF,TGCGCCAGCAGCTTGAGCACAGAAGCTAATGAAAAACTGTTTTTT
TRBV3-1/TRBV3-2,once,TRBJ2-7,14,NA,CASSRTLALYEQYF,TGTGCCAGCAGCCGGACCCTGGCCCTCTACGAGCAGTACTTC
TRBV27,NA,TRBJ1-2,14,TRBD1,CASSLGTGPYGYTF,TGTGCCAGCAGTCTAGGGACAGGGCCCTATGGCTACACCTTC
TRBV28,NA,TRBJ2-7,15,TRBD2,CASTSPTSGSYEQYF,TGTGCCAGCACCTCACCGACTAGCGGTTCCTACGAGCAGTACTTC
TRBV10-2,NA,TRBJ2-3,16,NA,CASSELPGTFRDTQYF,TGCGCCAGCAGTGAATTACCCGGGACCTTCAGAGATACGCAGTATTTT
TRBV30,NA,TRBJ2-1,14,NA,CAWSVRRRLNEQFF,TGTGCCTGGAGTGTACGTCGACGACTCAATGAGCAGTTCTTC
TRBV6-1,NA,TRBJ1-1,15,NA,CASSERADLNTEAFF,TGTGCCAGCAGTGAAAGGGCGGATTTGAACACTGAAGCTTTCTTT
TRBV7-6,NA,TRBJ2-5,14,NA,CASSDRGGRETQYF,TGTGCCAGCAGCGACAGGGGAGGGAGAGAGACCCAGTACTTC
TRBV13,NA,TRBJ2-5,17,NA,CASSLERGSGVAETQYF,TGTGCCAGCAGCTTAGAGAGGGGAAGTGGAGTGGCAGAGACCCAGTACTTC
TRBV5-5,once,TRBJ2-7,11,NA,CASSFSYEQYF,TGTGCCAGCAGCTTTTCCTACGAGCAGTACTTC
TRBV7-9,NA,TRBJ2-5,12,NA,CASSQTRETQYF,TGTGCCAGCAGCCAAACTCGAGAGACCCAGTACTTC
TRBV10-3,NA,TRBJ1-1,17,NA,CAISGTQNRVLLSEAFF,TGTGCCATCAGTGGGACTCAAAACAGGGTTTTACTTTCTGAAGCTTTCTTT
TRBV9,NA,TRBJ2-3,14,NA,CASSVGGGADTQYF,TGTGCCAGCAGCGTAGGGGGAGGTGCAGATACGCAGTATTTT
TRBV7-9,NA,TRBJ2-7,13,NA,CASRTGHPYEQYF,TGTGCCAGCAGAACTGGACACCCCTACGAGCAGTACTTC
TRBV29-1,NA,TRBJ2-1,13,TRBD2,CSALAGTYNEQFF,TGCAGCGCACTAGCGGGGACATACAATGAGCAGTTCTTC